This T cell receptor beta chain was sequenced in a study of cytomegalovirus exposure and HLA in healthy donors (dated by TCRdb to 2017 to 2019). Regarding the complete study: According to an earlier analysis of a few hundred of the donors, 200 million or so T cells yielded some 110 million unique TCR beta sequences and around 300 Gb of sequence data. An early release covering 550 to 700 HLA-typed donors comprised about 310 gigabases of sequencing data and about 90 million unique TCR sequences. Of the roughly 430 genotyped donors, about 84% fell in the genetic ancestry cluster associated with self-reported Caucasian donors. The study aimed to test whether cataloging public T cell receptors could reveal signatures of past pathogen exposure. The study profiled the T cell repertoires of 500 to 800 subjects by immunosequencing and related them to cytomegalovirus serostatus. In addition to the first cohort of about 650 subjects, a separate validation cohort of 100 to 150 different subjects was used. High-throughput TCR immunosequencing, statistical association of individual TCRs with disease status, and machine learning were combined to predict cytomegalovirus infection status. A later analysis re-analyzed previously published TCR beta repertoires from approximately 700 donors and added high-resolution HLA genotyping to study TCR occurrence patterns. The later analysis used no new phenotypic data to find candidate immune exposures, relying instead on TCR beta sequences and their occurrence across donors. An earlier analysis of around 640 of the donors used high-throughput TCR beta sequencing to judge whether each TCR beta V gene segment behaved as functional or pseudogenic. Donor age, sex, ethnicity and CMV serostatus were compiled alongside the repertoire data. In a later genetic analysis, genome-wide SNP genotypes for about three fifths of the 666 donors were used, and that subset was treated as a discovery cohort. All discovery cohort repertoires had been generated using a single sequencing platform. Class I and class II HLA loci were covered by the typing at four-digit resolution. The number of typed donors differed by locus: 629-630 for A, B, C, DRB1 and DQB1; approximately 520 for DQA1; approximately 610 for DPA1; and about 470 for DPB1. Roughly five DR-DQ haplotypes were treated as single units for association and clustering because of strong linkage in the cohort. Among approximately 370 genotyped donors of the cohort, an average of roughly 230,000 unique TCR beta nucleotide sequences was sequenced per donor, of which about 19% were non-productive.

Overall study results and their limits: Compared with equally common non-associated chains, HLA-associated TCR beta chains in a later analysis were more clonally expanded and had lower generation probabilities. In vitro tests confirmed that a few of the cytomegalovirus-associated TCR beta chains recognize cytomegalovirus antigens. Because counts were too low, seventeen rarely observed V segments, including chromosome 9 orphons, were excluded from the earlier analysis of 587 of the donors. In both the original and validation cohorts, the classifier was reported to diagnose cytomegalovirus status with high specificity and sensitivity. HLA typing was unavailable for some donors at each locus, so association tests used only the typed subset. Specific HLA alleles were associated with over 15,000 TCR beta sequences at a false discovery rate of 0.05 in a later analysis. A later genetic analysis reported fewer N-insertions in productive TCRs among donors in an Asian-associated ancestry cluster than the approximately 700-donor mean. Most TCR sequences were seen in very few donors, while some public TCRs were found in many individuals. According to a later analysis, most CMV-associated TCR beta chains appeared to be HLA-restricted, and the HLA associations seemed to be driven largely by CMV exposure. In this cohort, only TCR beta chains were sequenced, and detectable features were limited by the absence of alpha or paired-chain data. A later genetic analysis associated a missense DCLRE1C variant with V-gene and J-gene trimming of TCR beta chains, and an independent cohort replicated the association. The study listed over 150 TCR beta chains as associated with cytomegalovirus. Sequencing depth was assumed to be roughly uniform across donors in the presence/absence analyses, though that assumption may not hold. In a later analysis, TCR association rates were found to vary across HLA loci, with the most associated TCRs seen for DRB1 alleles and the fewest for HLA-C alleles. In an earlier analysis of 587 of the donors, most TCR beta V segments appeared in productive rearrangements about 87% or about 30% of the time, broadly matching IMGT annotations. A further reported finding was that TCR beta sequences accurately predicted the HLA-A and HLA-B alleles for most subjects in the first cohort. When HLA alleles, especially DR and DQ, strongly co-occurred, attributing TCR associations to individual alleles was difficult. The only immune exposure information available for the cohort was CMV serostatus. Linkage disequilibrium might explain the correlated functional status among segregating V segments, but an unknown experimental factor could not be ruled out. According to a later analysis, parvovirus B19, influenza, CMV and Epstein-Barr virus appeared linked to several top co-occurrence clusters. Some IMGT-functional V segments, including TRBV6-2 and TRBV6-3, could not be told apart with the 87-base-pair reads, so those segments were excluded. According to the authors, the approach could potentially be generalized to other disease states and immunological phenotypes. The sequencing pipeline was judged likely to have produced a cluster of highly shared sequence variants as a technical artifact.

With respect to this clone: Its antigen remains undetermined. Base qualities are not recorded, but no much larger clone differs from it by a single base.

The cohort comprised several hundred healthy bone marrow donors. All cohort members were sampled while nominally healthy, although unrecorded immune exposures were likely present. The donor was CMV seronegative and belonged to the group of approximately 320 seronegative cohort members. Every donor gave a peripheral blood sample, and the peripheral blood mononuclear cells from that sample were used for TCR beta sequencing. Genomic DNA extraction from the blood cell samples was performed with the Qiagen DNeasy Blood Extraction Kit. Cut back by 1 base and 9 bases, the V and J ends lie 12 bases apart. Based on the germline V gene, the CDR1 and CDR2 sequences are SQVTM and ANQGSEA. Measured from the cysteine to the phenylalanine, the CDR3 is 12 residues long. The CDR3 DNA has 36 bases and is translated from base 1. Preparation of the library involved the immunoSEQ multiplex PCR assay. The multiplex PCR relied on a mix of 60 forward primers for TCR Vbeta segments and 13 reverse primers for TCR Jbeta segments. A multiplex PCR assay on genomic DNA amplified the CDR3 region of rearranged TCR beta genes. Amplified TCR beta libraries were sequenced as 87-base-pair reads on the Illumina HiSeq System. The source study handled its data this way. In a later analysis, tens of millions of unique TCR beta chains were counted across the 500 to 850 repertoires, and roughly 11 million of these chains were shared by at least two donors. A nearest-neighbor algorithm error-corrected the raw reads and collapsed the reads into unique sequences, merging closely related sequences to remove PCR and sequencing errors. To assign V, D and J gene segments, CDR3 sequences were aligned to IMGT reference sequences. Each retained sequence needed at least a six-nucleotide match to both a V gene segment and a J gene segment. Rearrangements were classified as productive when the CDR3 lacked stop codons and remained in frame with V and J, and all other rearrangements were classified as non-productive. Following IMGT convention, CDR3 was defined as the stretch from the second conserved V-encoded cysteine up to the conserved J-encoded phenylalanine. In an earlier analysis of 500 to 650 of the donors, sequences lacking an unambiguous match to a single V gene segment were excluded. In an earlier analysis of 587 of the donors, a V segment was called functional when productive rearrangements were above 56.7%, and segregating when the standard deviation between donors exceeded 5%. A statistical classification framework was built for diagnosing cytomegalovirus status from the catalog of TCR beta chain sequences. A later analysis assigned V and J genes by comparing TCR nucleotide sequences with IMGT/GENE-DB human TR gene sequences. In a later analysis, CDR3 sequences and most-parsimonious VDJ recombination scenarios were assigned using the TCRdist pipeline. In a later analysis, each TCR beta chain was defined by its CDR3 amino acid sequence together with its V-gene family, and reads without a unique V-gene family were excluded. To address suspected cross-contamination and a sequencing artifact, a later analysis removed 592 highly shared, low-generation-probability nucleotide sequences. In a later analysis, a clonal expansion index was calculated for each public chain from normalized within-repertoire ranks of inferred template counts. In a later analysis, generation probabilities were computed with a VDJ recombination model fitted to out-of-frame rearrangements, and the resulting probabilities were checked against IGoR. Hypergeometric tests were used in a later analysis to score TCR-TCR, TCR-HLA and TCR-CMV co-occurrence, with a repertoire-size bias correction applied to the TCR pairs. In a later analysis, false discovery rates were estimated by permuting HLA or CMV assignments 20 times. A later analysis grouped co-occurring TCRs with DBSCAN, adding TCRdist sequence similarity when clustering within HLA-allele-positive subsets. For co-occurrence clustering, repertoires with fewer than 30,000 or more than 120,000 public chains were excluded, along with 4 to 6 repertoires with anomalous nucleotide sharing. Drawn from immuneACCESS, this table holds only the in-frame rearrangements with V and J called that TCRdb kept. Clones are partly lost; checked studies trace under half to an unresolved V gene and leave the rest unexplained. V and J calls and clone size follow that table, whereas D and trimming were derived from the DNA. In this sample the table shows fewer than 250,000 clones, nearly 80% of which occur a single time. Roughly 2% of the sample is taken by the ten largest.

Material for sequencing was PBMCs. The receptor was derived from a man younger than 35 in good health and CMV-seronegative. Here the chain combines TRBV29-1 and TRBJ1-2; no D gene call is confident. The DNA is TGCAGCGTTGAAGTCCGAGGGTGGAGCTACACCTTC. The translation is CSVEVRGWSYTF.